This entry lists 24 T cell receptor beta chains sequenced from one sample in a study of CD8+CD57+ T cells in acquired aplastic anemia. The authors sequenced patients whose flow cytometry had shown CD8+CD57+ cell expansion. Genomic DNA constituted the template upon which TCR beta VDJ and CDR3 profiling was performed. TCRdb ran MiXCR on the reads and lists one entry per CDR3 protein. The sample gives roughly 250,000 distinct CDR3 sequences, around 46% of which show up once; approximately 7.8% is in the top ten. Sequenced sample: sorted CD4+, CD8+, or CD8+CD57+ T cells (not recorded which) from PBMCs. The source of these receptors is a human donor with aplastic anemia.

The chain joins TRBV27 to TRBJ2-7; D perhaps matches TRBD1 (5 bases). This CDR3 region has 14 residues. The ends were cut back, 8 bases at V and 0 bases at J, with 14 bases in the middle. The germline V gene has CDR1 MNHEY and CDR2 SMNVEV (reference sequence). The CDR3 here is CASGKGAASYEQYF. Written as DNA, the CDR3 is TGTGCCAGCGGTAAAGGGGCTGCCTCCTACGAGCAGTACTTC.

This clonotype appeared once. V usage is TRBV10-3 and J usage is TRBJ2-1, with D possibly being TRBD2 (6 bases). The CDR3 has 16 amino acids. V lost 4 bases to trimming and J lost 1 base, with 14 bases between them. CDR1 ENHRY and CDR2 SYGVKD come from the germline V gene. CDR3 region: CAISAEAGGSYNEQFF. CDR3 in DNA: TGTGCCATCAGTGCCGAGGCCGGGGGATCCTACAATGAGCAGTTCTTC.

The V and J genes are TRBV25-1 and TRBJ2-3, with D unresolved. CDR3 length equals 13 residues. Trimming removed 8 bases from V and 4 bases from J, with 13 bases in between. CDR1 is MGHDK and CDR2 is SYGVNS in the germline V gene. The CDR3 region is CASSPSSADTQYF. CDR3 sequence (DNA): TGTGCCAGCTCACCTTCATCGGCAGATACGCAGTATTTT.

This clonotype was seen only a few times. The chain carries TRBV7-9 and TRBJ2-2; unclear D gene. Germline CDR1 reads SEHNR; CDR2 reads FQNEAQ (reference sequence). The CDR3 loop spans 14 amino acids. The ends were cut back, 1 base at V and 3 bases at J, with 6 bases in the middle. CDR3 amino acids: CASSLGQDTGELFF. The CDR3 bases are TGTGCCAGCAGCTTAGGGCAGGACACCGGGGAGCTGTTTTTT.

This clonotype has at least ten counts. The chain is built from TRBV25-1 and TRBJ1-6; a possible D gene is TRBD1 (5 bases). The germline gives CDR1 MGHDK, CDR2 SYGVNS. Trimming shortened V by 2 bases and J by 11 bases, and 10 bases separated the two germline ends. The CDR3 runs to 13 residues. CDR3 nucleotide sequence: TGTGCCAGCAGTGAACCCCCAGGGACACCCCTCCACTTT. Protein sequence: CASSEPPGTPLHF.

This clonotype was seen a handful of times. V gene TRBV30 combines with J gene TRBJ2-2, with a possible D match to TRBD2 (6 bases). CDR3 length equals 14 residues. V was cut by 3 bases and J by 0 bases, with 8 bases left in between. CDR1 and CDR2 (germline): GTSNPN, SVGIG (reference sequence). The CDR3: CAWRAGTNTGELFF. The CDR3 nucleotides are TGTGCCTGGAGGGCGGGAACGAACACCGGGGAGCTGTTTTTT.

At least ten counts were recorded for this clonotype. The chain is built from TRBV15 and TRBJ1-1; D is unclear. The V gene lost 4 bases and the J gene lost 3 bases, with 18 bases spanning the gap. CDR3 size: 16 residues. Germline V gene lookup returns CDR1 LNHNV and CDR2 YYDKDF (reference sequence). CDR3 residues: CATSTHYNGVYTEAFF. The CDR3 nucleotides read TGTGCCACCAGCACTCATTACAATGGGGTTTACACTGAAGCTTTCTTT.

This chain joins TRBV12-3 or TRBV12-4 and TRBJ1-1; tentatively, D is TRBD1 (5 bases). CDR3 length: 13 amino acids. V lost 11 bases, J lost 1 base, and 14 bases lay in between. The CDR3 is CALGWGGNTEAFF. The CDR3 nucleotides read TGTGCCCTCGGCTGGGGGGGGAACACTGAAGCTTTCTTT.

This clonotype has just a few counts. The V call is TRBV24-1, the J call TRBJ2-5; 8 bases are a match to TRBD1. The ends lost 3 bases at V and 4 bases at J; junction bases unmatched: 3. The length of the CDR3 is 14 residues. Germline V CDR1 and CDR2: KGHDR, SFDVKD. The CDR3 protein is CATSDTTGVETQYF. As DNA, the CDR3 is TGTGCCACCAGTGATACGACAGGGGTAGAGACCCAGTACTTC.

Of note for this clonotype: A read error may account for a junction end that differs from germline. V is TRBV7-8 and J is TRBJ1-4; 7 positions match TRBD1. Looked up from germline, CDR1 is SGHVS and CDR2 is FQNEAQ. CDR3 length equals 16 residues. For the CDR3, the DNA is TGTACCAGCAGTTTCGGGACAGTTTTTCTAAGGGAAAAACTGTTTTTT. It encodes CTSSFGTVFLREKLFF.

This clonotype was counted at least ten times. The chain carries TRBV20-1 and TRBJ2-7, with D possibly matching TRBD2 (5 bases). Germline assignment: CDR1 DFQATT and CDR2 SNEGSKA (reference sequence). The CDR3 consists of 16 residues. Trimming removed 2 bases from V and 0 bases from J, with 17 bases in between. The CDR3 nucleotides read TGCAGTGCTAGAACCCCTCTGGAGGCAAGCTCCTACGAGCAGTACTTC. Protein sequence: CSARTPLEASSYEQYF.

This clonotype has ten or more counts. The chain links TRBV20-1 to TRBJ1-4; perhaps TRBD1 as D (5 bases). The CDR3 loop spans 14 amino acids. CDR1 is DFQATT and CDR2 is SNEGSKA in the germline V gene (reference sequence). V lost 5 bases to trimming and J lost 7 bases, with 17 bases between them. The CDR3 DNA reads as TGCAGTGCTCCCTTGGGTAGGGGTCTTGAAAAACTGTTTTTT. Translation: CSAPLGRGLEKLFF.

The chain recombines TRBV14 with TRBJ1-4; 8 bases match TRBD1. Trimming cost V 4 bases and J 3 bases; bases outside gene matches: 7. Germline CDR1 and CDR2: SGHDN and FVKESK. The length of the CDR3 is 16 residues. The CDR3 region is CASSLWTGKANEKLFF. CDR3 bases: TGTGCCAGCAGCCTTTGGACAGGGAAGGCTAATGAAAAACTGTTTTTT.

The chain couples TRBV9 to TRBJ2-3; D is unresolved. Germline V gene lookup returns CDR1 SGDLS and CDR2 YYNGEE. Trimming stripped 4 bases from V and 5 bases from J, with 11 bases between. This CDR3 has 13 residues. Here the CDR3 DNA reads TGTGCCAGCAGCTCGTTCCCACAAGATACGCAGTATTTT. Translating it yields CASSSFPQDTQYF.

On this clonotype itself: This sequence may be a read error, since a much larger clone differs from it by one base. Because it lacks the conserved phenylalanine or tryptophan at the end, this CDR3 is likely a read error. V and J are TRBV7-2 and TRBJ1-5; D may be TRBD1 (5 bases). Trimming took 7 bases from V and 0 from J, leaving 22 bases between them. Germline V gene data show CDR1 as SGHTA and CDR2 as FQGNSA. The CDR3 totals 18 residues. Here the CDR3 DNA reads TGTGCCAGCATTGTTACCGGGACGGAAAATTTTAGCAATCAGCCCCAGCATCTT. Amino acid sequence: CASIVTGTENFSNQPQHL.

This clonotype was observed once. The chain recombines TRBV12-5 with TRBJ2-7; possibly TRBD1 for D (6 bases). V dropped 5 bases and J dropped 6 bases, with 11 bases sitting between them. The CDR3 has 12 amino acids. Looked up from germline, CDR1 is LGHNT and CDR2 is FRNRAP. The CDR3 here is CASGPRTAEQYF. Here the CDR3 DNA reads TGTGCTAGTGGTCCGAGGACAGCCGAGCAGTACTTC.

This clonotype was counted many times. The chain employs TRBV19 and TRBJ1-4, with no clear D. The CDR3 has 15 residues. Looked up from germline, CDR1 is LNHDA and CDR2 is SQIVND (reference sequence). The V end was cut by 4 bases, the J end by 5 bases, with 14 bases between. The CDR3 DNA follows: TGTGCCAGTAGTAACTTTAGGGAGGAGAATGAAAAACTGTTTTTT. This codes for CASSNFREENEKLFF.

This clonotype was recorded at least ten times. The chain links TRBV10-2 to TRBJ1-6; D possibly corresponds to TRBD1 (5 bases). The CDR3 extends over 15 amino acids. CDR1 is WSHSY and CDR2 is SAAADI in the germline V gene. V was cut by 7 bases and J by 5 bases, with 15 bases left in between. CDR3 DNA sequence: TGCGCCAGCACCAGGGCAGGAGAAAATAATTCACCCCTCCACTTT. The encoded protein is CASTRAGENNSPLHF.

CDR3 sequence (DNA): TGTGCCAGCAGCCCCGAGGGCGGGGGCGTTTTGTACGAGCATTTT. It translates to CASSPEGGGVLYEHF. The rearrangement links TRBV7-9 to TRBJ1-5, with TRBD1 as a possible D gene (6 bases). Germline values: CDR1 SEHNR, CDR2 FQNEAQ (reference sequence). Between the trimmed V and J ends, which lost 5 bases and 14 bases, there was a span of 25 bases. CDR3 size: 15 residues.

On this clonotype itself: Just one base apart from a much larger clone, this may be a read error. The chain joins TRBV7-8 to TRBJ2-5, with D maybe TRBD2 (6 bases). Trimming removed 3 bases at V and 1 base at J, with 18 bases between. The CDR3 runs to 17 residues. The germline CDR1 and CDR2 sequences are SGHVS and FQNEAQ. The CDR3 bases are TGTGCCAGCAGCTTGTCGGGACGGGGGTACTTCCAAGAGACCCAGTACTTC. Translated, it gives CASSLSGRGYFQETQYF.

This clonotype has a count of ten or more. The V gene is TRBV10-2, the J gene TRBJ2-7; unclear D gene. V lost 6 bases, J lost 6 bases, and 12 bases lay in between. CDR3 length: 12 residues. CDR1 WSHSY and CDR2 SAAADI come from the germline V gene. DNA of the CDR3: TGCGCCAGCAGCCGCTTTGATATCGAGCAGTACTTC. It translates to CASSRFDIEQYF.

This clonotype has only one observation. At one end, the junction sequence differs from germline, possibly due to a read error. The V and J genes are TRBV5-1 and TRBJ1-2; unclear D gene. CDR3 length equals 14 residues. Germline V gives CDR1 SGHRS, CDR2 YFSETQ. The CDR3 coding sequence is TGTGCCAGCAGCTTAGGCCGTGGGAGCTCTGGAAACACCTTC. Its protein product is CASSLGRGSSGNTF.

This clonotype was detected many times. The genes are TRBV7-2 and TRBJ2-7; 9 bases are shared with TRBD1. The CDR3 is made up of 15 amino acids. Per the germline V gene, CDR1 is SGHTA and CDR2 is FQGNSA. V shed 3 bases and J 4 bases; nucleotides not matched to a gene: 7. CDR3 sequence (DNA): TGTGCCAGCAGCTTCCCGGGACAGGGTTTTTACGAGCAGTACTTC. Translated: CASSFPGQGFYEQYF.

This clonotype was observed a single time. V gene TRBV15 combines with J gene TRBJ2-1; no clear D. Germline assignment: CDR1 LNHNV and CDR2 YYDKDF (reference sequence). V lost 1 base and J lost 3, with 10 bases in between. The CDR3 has 15 residues. CDR3 sequence (DNA): TGTGCCACCAGCAGAGGATCTTCCGGCTACAATGAGCAGTTCTTC. Translating it yields CATSRGSSGYNEQFF. Full variable domain (rest looked up from reference TRBV15 and TRBJ2-1): DAMVIQNPRYQVTQFGKPVTLSCSQTLNHNVMYWYQQKSSQAPKLLFHYYDKDFNNEADTPDNFQSRRPNTSFCFLDIRSPGLGDTAMYLCATSRGSSGYNEQFFGPGTRLTVL.